The rows below give T cell receptor beta chains drawn from one sample of a study of T cell responses to AZD1222 COVID-19 vaccine. Using immunoSEQ multiplex PCR, the repertoire was profiled, and TCRdb retains in-frame clones only, with some absent. The sample contains approximately 170,000 clones, roughly 94% of which appear only once. The sequenced sample was peripheral blood, obtained 28 days after the second AZD1222 dose. These receptors originate from an adult who received the AZD1222 COVID-19 vaccine. CDR3s include the opening cysteine and the closing phenylalanine or tryptophan. The D gene is left open where the match is weak.

d_gene: TRBD2
j_gene: TRBJ2-1
v_gene: TRBV5-1
CDR3aa: CASRTSGSYNEQFF

d_gene: TRBD2
j_gene: TRBJ2-3
v_gene: TRBV18
CDR3aa: CASSPPWAGGPRTDTQYF

d_gene: .
j_gene: TRBJ1-1
v_gene: TRBV7-2
CDR3aa: CASSVSVNTEAFF

d_gene: .
j_gene: TRBJ1-2
v_gene: TRBV7-9
CDR3aa: CASSRPEQRAYGYTF

d_gene: TRBD2
j_gene: TRBJ2-5
v_gene: TRBV7-2
CDR3aa: CASSFRTSDTRETQYF

d_gene: TRBD1
j_gene: TRBJ1-5
v_gene: TRBV18
CDR3aa: CASSLDRGDRQPQHF

d_gene: TRBD2
j_gene: TRBJ2-7
v_gene: TRBV23-1
CDR3aa: CASSHPGLAGGTYEQYF

d_gene: TRBD2
j_gene: TRBJ2-3
v_gene: TRBV19
CDR3aa: CASSPLAGLTDTQYF

d_gene: .
j_gene: TRBJ1-2
v_gene: TRBV2
CDR3aa: CASKLRFLYGYTF

d_gene: .
j_gene: TRBJ2-7
v_gene: TRBV4-1
CDR3aa: CASSQETGYEQYF

d_gene: TRBD1
j_gene: TRBJ2-1
v_gene: TRBV19
CDR3aa: CASRPYGTGIDEQFF

d_gene: .
j_gene: TRBJ2-7
v_gene: TRBV12-3/TRBV12-4
CDR3aa: CASSKTGNGEQYF

d_gene: TRBD2
j_gene: TRBJ2-1
v_gene: TRBV2
CDR3aa: CASSSGTSPHEQFF

d_gene: .
j_gene: TRBJ1-2
v_gene: TRBV21-1
CDR3aa: CASSTPRKGGPRRDGYTF

d_gene: TRBD2
j_gene: TRBJ2-7
v_gene: TRBV6-2/TRBV6-3
CDR3aa: CASSDPTSGSWYEQYF

d_gene: .
j_gene: TRBJ2-3
v_gene: TRBV19
CDR3aa: CASSIEGDPDTQYF

d_gene: .
j_gene: TRBJ2-7
v_gene: TRBV27
CDR3aa: CASSPYSGYEQYF

d_gene: .
j_gene: TRBJ2-7
v_gene: TRBV24-1
CDR3aa: CATRGDTLDEQYF

d_gene: .
j_gene: TRBJ2-7
v_gene: TRBV28
CDR3aa: CASSSPAGATYEQYF

d_gene: .
j_gene: TRBJ1-3
v_gene: TRBV6-6
CDR3aa: CASSYEANGNTIYF

d_gene: .
j_gene: TRBJ2-5
v_gene: TRBV6-5
CDR3aa: CASSPDRVWAQYF

d_gene: .
j_gene: TRBJ1-5
v_gene: TRBV10-1
CDR3aa: CASSEGSPTGNQPQHF

d_gene: TRBD1
j_gene: TRBJ2-1
v_gene: TRBV11-3
CDR3aa: CASSSGTGTNEQFF

d_gene: TRBD2
j_gene: TRBJ2-7
v_gene: TRBV5-1
CDR3aa: CASSLGLGGGSYEQYF

d_gene: .
j_gene: TRBJ1-3
v_gene: TRBV12-3/TRBV12-4
CDR3aa: CASSLGGRNTIYF

d_gene: .
j_gene: TRBJ1-2
v_gene: TRBV28
CDR3aa: CASSPGVYGYTF

d_gene: .
j_gene: TRBJ1-3
v_gene: TRBV24-1
CDR3aa: CATSDGHNSGNTIYF

d_gene: .
j_gene: TRBJ1-2
v_gene: TRBV24-1
CDR3aa: CATSDSRMNYGYTF

d_gene: TRBD2
j_gene: TRBJ2-1
v_gene: TRBV15
CDR3aa: CATSRVGGRAVNEQFF

d_gene: .
j_gene: TRBJ1-2
v_gene: TRBV2
CDR3aa: CASSENLSLGYTF

d_gene: TRBD2
j_gene: TRBJ2-1
v_gene: TRBV12-5
CDR3aa: CASGLVPSGLLYSYNEQFF

d_gene: .
j_gene: TRBJ2-5
v_gene: TRBV6-5
CDR3aa: CASSYSQAGERETQYF

d_gene: .
j_gene: TRBJ2-3
v_gene: TRBV11-3
CDR3aa: CASSRGDSDTQYF

d_gene: TRBD2
j_gene: TRBJ2-2
v_gene: TRBV27
CDR3aa: CASRPGTSGTGELFF

d_gene: .
j_gene: TRBJ2-1
v_gene: TRBV7-8
CDR3aa: CASSPTGREQFF

d_gene: .
j_gene: TRBJ2-7
v_gene: TRBV7-6
CDR3aa: CASSPGPFYEQYF